This note documents a single TCR beta chain sequence. The antigen remains undetermined. The table came from immunoSEQ multiplex PCR; TCRdb's copy has only in-frame clones and leaves some out. The sample yields around 27,000 clones, just under 75% seen once. Trimming took off 7 bases at V and 2 bases at J, with 7 bases between the two ends. Germline lookup yields CDR1 SNHLY and CDR2 FYNNEI. This CDR3 has 12 residues. The data belong to a study of STAT5B mutations in CD4+ large granular lymphocyte leukemia. Study-wide results and caveats: Top patient clones used TRBV06 genes more often: 8/27 versus 2/35 in controls.

The material sequenced was CD4+ T cells from blood buffy coats. The source is a human donor in good health. The V gene is TRBV2, the J gene TRBJ2-3, with D possibly being TRBD1 (5 bases). CDR3 bases: TGTGCCAGCAAGGACAACACAGATACGCAGTATTTT. Translated, it gives CASKDNTDTQYF.